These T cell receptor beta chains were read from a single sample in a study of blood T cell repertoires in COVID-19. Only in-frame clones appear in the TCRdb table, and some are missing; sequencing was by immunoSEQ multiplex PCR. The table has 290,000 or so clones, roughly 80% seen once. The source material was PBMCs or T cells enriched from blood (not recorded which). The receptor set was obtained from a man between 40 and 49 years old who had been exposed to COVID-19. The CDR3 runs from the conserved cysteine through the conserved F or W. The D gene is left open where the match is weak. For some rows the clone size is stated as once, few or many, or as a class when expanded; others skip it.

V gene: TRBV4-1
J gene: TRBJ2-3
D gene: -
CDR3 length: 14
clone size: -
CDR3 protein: CASSQEVYTDTQYF
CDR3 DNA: TGCGCCAGCAGCCAAGAAGTCTACACAGATACGCAGTATTTT

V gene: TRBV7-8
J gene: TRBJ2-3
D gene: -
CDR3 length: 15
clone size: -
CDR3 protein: CASSLRTVHVDTQYF
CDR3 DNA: TGTGCCAGCAGCTTACGGACAGTGCACGTGGATACGCAGTATTTT

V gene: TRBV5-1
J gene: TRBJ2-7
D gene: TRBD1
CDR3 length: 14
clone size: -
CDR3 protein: CASQPGQGYWEQYF
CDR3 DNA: TGCGCCAGCCAACCGGGACAGGGGTATTGGGAGCAGTACTTC

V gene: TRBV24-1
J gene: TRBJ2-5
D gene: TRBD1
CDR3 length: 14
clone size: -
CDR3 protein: CATSSTGRSETQYF
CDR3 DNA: TGTGCCACCAGTTCGACAGGGCGGTCAGAGACCCAGTACTTC

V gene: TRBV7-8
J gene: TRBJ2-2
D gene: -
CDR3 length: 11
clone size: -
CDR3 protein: CASSQRGELFF
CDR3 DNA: TGTGCCAGCAGCCAGAGGGGGGAGCTGTTTTTT

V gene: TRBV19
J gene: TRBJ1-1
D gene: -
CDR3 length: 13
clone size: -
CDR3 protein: CASSAGMNTEAFF
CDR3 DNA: TGTGCCAGTAGTGCCGGGATGAACACTGAAGCTTTCTTT

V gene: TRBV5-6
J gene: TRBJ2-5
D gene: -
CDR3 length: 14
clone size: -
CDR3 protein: CASSFRGSGETQYF
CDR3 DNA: TGTGCCAGCAGCTTCAGGGGTTCGGGAGAGACCCAGTACTTC

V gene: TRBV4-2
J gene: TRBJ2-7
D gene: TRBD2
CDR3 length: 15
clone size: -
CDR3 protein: CASSQDRLAGGEQYF
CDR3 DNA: TGTGCCAGCAGCCAAGATCGACTAGCGGGAGGCGAGCAGTACTTC

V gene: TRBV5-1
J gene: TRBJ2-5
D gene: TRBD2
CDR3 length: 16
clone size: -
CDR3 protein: CASSGEPTSGRETQYF
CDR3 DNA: TGCGCCAGCAGCGGGGAACCGACTAGCGGGAGAGAGACCCAGTACTTC

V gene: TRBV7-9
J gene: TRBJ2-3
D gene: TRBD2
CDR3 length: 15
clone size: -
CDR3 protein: CASSSTSVHTDTQYF
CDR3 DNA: TGTGCCAGCAGCTCGACTAGCGTTCACACAGATACGCAGTATTTT

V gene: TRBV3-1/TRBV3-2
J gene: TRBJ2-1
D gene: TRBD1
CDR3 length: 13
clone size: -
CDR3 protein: CASSQGTVNEQFF
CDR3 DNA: TGTGCCAGCAGCCAGGGGACAGTTAATGAGCAGTTCTTC

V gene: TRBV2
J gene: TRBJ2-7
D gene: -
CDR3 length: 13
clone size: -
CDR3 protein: CAKGGTGPYEQYF
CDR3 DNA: TGTGCCAAAGGAGGAACGGGCCCCTACGAGCAGTACTTC

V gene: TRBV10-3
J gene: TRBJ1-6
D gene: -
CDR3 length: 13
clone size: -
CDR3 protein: CAISVAINSPLHF
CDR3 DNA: TGTGCCATCAGTGTAGCCATTAATTCACCCCTCCACTTT

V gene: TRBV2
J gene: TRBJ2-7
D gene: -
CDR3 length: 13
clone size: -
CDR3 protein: CASSRQVGYEQYF
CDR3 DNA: TGTGCCAGCAGCCGACAGGTGGGCTACGAGCAGTACTTC

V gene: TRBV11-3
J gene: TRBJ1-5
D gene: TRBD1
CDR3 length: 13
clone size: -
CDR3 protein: CASSQGVFDPQHF
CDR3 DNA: TGTGCCAGCAGCCAGGGGGTATTCGATCCCCAGCATTTT

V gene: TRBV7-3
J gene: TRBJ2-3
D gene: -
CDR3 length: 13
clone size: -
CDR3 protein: CASSFSSTDTQYF
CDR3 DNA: TGTGCCAGCAGCTTTTCGAGCACAGATACGCAGTATTTT

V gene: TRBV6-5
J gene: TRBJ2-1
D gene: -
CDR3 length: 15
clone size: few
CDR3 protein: CASSYGSGAYNEQFF
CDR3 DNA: TGTGCCAGCAGTTACGGGTCGGGGGCCTACAATGAGCAGTTCTTC

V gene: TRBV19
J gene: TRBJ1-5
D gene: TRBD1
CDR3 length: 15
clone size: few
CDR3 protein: CASSFNQGGGQPQHF
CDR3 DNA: TGTGCCAGTAGTTTTAACCAGGGGGGAGGTCAGCCCCAGCATTTT

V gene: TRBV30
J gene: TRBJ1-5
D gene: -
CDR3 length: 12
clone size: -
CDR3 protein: CAWRRTGQPQHF
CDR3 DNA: TGTGCCTGGAGACGGACGGGACAGCCCCAGCATTTT

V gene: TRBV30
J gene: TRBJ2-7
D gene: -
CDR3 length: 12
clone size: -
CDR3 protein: CAWSDQGYEQYF
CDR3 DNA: TGTGCCTGGAGTGACCAGGGGTACGAGCAGTACTTC

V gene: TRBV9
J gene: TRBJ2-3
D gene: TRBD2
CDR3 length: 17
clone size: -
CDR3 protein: CASSVEDGRGGTDTQYF
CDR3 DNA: TGTGCCAGCAGCGTAGAGGACGGGAGGGGAGGCACAGATACGCAGTATTTT

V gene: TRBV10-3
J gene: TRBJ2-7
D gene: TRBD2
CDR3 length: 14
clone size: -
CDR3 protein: CAIRGTSGSYEQYF
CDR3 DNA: TGTGCCATCAGGGGGACTAGCGGGAGTTACGAGCAGTACTTC

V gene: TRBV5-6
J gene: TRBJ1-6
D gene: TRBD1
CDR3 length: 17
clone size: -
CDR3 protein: CASSAGQGAVYNSPLHF
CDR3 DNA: TGTGCCAGCAGCGCGGGACAGGGGGCTGTCTATAATTCACCCCTCCACTTT

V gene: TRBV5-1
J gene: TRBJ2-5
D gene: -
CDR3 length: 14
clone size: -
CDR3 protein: CASSLAAAQETQYF
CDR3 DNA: TGCGCCAGCAGCTTGGCCGCGGCTCAAGAGACCCAGTACTTC

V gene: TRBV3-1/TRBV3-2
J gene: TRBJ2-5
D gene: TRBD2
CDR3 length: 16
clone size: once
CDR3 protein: CASSQEFLAGEETQYF
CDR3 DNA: TGTGCCAGCAGCCAAGAGTTCCTGGCGGGGGAAGAGACCCAGTACTTC

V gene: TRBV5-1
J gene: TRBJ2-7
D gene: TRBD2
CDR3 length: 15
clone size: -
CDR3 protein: CASSLGSGNSYEQYF
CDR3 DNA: TGCGCCAGCAGCTTGGGGAGCGGGAACTCCTACGAGCAGTACTTC

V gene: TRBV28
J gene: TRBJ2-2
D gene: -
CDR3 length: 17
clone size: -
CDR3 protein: CASSWRAQGFYGGELFF
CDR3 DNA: TGTGCCAGCAGTTGGCGGGCTCAGGGGTTTTATGGCGGGGAGCTGTTTTTT

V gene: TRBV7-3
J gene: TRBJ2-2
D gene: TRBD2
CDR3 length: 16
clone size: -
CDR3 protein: CASSRGLAGNTGELFF
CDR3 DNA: TGTGCCAGCAGCCGGGGACTAGCGGGGAACACCGGGGAGCTGTTTTTT

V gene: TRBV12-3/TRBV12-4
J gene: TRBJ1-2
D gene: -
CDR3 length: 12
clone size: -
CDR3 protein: CASMVRSYGYTF
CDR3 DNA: TGTGCCAGCATGGTAAGGAGCTATGGCTACACCTTC

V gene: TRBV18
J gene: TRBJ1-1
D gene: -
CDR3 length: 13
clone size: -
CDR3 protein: CASRGARHTEAFF
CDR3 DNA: TGTGCCAGCCGGGGGGCGCGGCACACTGAAGCTTTCTTT

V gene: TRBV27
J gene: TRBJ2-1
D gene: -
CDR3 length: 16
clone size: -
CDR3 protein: CASSLTETPKYNEQFF
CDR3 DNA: TGTGCCAGCAGTCTCACGGAGACGCCGAAGTACAATGAGCAGTTCTTC

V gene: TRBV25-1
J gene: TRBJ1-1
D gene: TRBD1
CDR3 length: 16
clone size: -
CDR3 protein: CASSPSDRGPGTEAFF
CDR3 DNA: TGTGCCAGCAGCCCCTCCGACAGGGGGCCAGGCACTGAAGCTTTCTTT

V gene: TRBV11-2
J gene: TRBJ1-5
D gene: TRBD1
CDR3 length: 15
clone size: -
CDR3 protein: CASSVTGGAGQPQHF
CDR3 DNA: TGTGCCAGCAGCGTCACAGGGGGCGCGGGTCAGCCCCAGCATTTT

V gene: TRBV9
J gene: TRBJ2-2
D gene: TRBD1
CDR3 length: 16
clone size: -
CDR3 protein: CASSVEPGGNTGELFF
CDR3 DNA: TGTGCCAGCAGCGTAGAGCCAGGGGGGAACACCGGGGAGCTGTTTTTT

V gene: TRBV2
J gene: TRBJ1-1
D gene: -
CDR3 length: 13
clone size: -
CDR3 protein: CASSESQRTEAFF
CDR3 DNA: TGTGCCAGCAGTGAATCCCAGCGGACTGAAGCTTTCTTT

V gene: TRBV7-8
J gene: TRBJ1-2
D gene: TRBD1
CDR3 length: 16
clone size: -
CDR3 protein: CASSLPQGAQRGGYTF
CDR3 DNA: TGTGCCAGCAGCTTACCACAGGGGGCTCAAAGGGGTGGCTACACCTTC

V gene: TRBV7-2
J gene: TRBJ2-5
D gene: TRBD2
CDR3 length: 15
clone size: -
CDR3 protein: CASSPAGGPGGTQYF
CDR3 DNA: TGTGCCAGCAGCCCGGCGGGGGGGCCCGGGGGGACCCAGTACTTC

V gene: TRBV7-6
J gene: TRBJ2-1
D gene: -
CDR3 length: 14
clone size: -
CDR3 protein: CASSSTTVFNEQFF
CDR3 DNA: TGTGCCAGCAGCTCTACGACAGTTTTTAATGAGCAGTTCTTC

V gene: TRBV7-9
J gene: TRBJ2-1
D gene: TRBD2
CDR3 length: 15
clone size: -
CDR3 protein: CASSHSSGRLNEQFF
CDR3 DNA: TGTGCCAGCAGCCACTCTAGCGGTCGCCTAAATGAGCAGTTCTTC

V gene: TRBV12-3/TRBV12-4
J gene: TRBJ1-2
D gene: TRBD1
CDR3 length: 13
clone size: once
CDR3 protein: CASSRTGTDGYTF
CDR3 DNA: TGTGCCAGCAGTCGGACAGGGACAGATGGCTACACCTTC

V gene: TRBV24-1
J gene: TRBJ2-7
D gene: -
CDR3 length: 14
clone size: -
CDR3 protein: CATSESDTSYEQYF
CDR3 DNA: TGTGCCACCAGTGAATCCGACACCTCCTACGAGCAGTACTTC

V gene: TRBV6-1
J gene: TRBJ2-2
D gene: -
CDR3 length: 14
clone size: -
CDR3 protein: CASSEQGMSGELFF
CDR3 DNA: TGTGCCAGCAGTGAGCAGGGGATGTCCGGGGAGCTGTTTTTT

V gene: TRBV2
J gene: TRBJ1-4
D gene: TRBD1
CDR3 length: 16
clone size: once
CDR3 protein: CASRESFWTGGEKLFF
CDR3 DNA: TGTGCCAGCAGGGAAAGCTTTTGGACAGGGGGGGAAAAACTGTTTTTT

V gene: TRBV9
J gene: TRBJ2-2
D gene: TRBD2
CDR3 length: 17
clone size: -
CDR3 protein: CASSPRGSGSLTGELFF
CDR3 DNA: TGTGCCAGCAGCCCCCGAGGTAGCGGGAGTCTCACCGGGGAGCTGTTTTTT

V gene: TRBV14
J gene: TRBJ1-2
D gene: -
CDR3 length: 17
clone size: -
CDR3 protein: CASSQDGTRQVAGGYTF
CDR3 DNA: TGTGCCAGCAGCCAAGATGGGACCCGACAGGTTGCCGGTGGCTACACCTTC

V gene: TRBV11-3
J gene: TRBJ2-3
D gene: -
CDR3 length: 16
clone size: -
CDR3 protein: CASSPSAEWGADTQYF
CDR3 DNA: TGTGCCAGCAGCCCTAGCGCGGAATGGGGGGCAGATACGCAGTATTTT

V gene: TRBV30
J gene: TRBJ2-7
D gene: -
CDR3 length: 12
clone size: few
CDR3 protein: CAFSPNLGEQYF
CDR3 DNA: TGTGCCTTCAGCCCAAACCTCGGGGAGCAGTACTTC

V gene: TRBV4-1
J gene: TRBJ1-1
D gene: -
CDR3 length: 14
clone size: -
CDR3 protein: CASSQGAFGTEAFF
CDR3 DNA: TGCGCCAGCAGCCAAGGGGCGTTCGGCACTGAAGCTTTCTTT

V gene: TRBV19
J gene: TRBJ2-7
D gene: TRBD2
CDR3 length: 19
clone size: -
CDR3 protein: CASSSIGLAGGLSSYEQYF
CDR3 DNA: TGTGCCAGTAGTTCAATCGGCCTAGCGGGAGGCCTAAGCTCCTACGAGCAGTACTTC

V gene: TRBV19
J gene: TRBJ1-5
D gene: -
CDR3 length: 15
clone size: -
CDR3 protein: CASSGRTALDQPQHF
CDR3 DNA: TGTGCCAGTAGTGGAAGGACAGCCCTGGATCAGCCCCAGCATTTT